Given below is one T cell receptor beta chain in context. Its antigen is not identified. The CDR3 is 15 amino acids. Looked up from germline, CDR1 is SGDLS and CDR2 is YYNGEE. Trimming took 4 bases from V and 8 from J, leaving 19 bases between them. This sample was taken from a study of early T cells in non-severe SARS-CoV-2 infection. General study results and limits: Anti-spike CD8 responses were favored in VDJdb matching, and private and CD4 specificities were missed.

TCRdb passed the 5' RACE reads through MiXCR, listing each CDR3 protein once. Here the sample spans around 67,000 distinct CDR3 sequences, 12% being singletons. The chain combines TRBV9 with TRBJ2-1, with D possibly matching TRBD2 (6 bases). Sequencing used whole blood. The source of this sequence is an adult who was a healthcare worker with PCR-confirmed SARS-CoV-2 infection or an uninfected control (not recorded which). CDR3 DNA sequence: TGTGCCAGCAGCCCATCTGGGGCGGGACTCCATGAGCAGTTCTTC. Translated, it gives CASSPSGAGLHEQFF.